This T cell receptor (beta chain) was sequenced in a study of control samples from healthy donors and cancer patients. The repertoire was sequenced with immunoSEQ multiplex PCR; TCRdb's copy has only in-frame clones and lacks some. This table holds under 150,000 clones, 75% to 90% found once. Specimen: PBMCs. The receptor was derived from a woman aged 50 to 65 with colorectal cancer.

This chain's CDR3 is CASSLTPEAETGSYEQYF. CDR3 DNA sequence: TGTGCCAGCAGCTTGACTCCTGAAGCTGAGACGGGATCCTACGAGCAGTACTTC. The gene calls are TRBV5-8 and TRBJ2-7, with D possibly being TRBD2 (5 bases). Looked up from germline, CDR1 is SGHTS and CDR2 is YDEGEE. This CDR3 has 18 amino acids. V lost 1 base, J lost 1 base, and 21 bases lay in between.